This T cell receptor (beta chain) is drawn from a study of CD8+ T cells in alopecia areata. cDNA reverse transcribed from extracted RNA served as the sequencing template. Some clones are missing from TCRdb's copy, which holds only in-frame ones; the method was immunoSEQ multiplex PCR. The sample consists of 190,000 or so clones, 60% of them appearing once. Points from the study as a whole: Uncertainty about whether baseline CD8+ expansion is linked to response remains, with one nonresponder. Resident alphabeta T-cell populations of normal skin are likewise subject to sequencing in scalp samples.

The treatment here: oral pan-JAK inhibitor, 5-10 mg twice daily. Germline V gene lookup returns CDR1 SGDLS and CDR2 YYNGEE. The CDR3 loop spans 15 amino acids. Deletions cut 4 bases from V and 0 bases from J, with 13 bases between. This clone came up a few times. Its matching antigen is unknown. This clonotype originated in a human donor with alopecia areata. The source was CD4+ T cells sorted from blood, collected at week 4, from a patient treated with tofacitinib. This chain uses TRBV9 with TRBJ1-2, with no clear D. CDR3 region: CASSTQWTPNYGYTF. The CDR3 nucleotides are TGTGCCAGCAGCACACAATGGACGCCTAACTATGGCTACACCTTC.